This TCR beta chain comes out of a study of CD8+ T cells in alopecia areata. Looking at the study overall: Twice daily, treated patients received 5 to 10 mg of oral tofacitinib. Study conclusions and caveats: During tofacitinib treatment, many expanded lesional clones remained in scalp and blood. Administration of tofacitinib significantly diminished scalp clonality and expanded CD8+ clones within the top 100.

Treatment specified: oral pan-JAK inhibitor, 5-10 mg twice daily. It was from alopecia areata patients that lesional scalp punch biopsies and peripheral blood were collected. Concerning this clone itself: Antigen specificity is unknown.

cDNA serving as the sequencing template came from extracted, reverse transcribed RNA. This table comes from immunoSEQ multiplex PCR, and its TCRdb copy is limited to in-frame clones, with some not included. In the table there are about 120,000 clones, about three fifths of which are singletons. The sequence was obtained from a human donor with alopecia areata. This specimen consisted of CD8+ T cells sorted from blood, obtained at week 4, from a patient treated with tofacitinib.

DNA for the CDR3: TGTGCCAGCAGTTTAGACGGGGGAGAGACCCAGTACTTC. It translates to CASSLDGGETQYF. V and J are TRBV28 and TRBJ2-5, with D tentatively TRBD2 (6 bases). The germline V gene encodes CDR1 MDHEN and CDR2 SYDVKM. Trimming cost V 2 bases and J 4 bases, with 8 bases left between them. This CDR3 region has 13 residues. The entire variable domain, with the rest obtained from reference TRBV28 and TRBJ2-5, is as follows: DVKVTQSSRYLVKRTGEKVFLECVQDMDHENMFWYRQDPGLGLRLIYFSYDVKMKEKGDIPEGYSVSREKKERFSLILESASTNQTSMYLCASSLDGGETQYFGPGTRLLVL.